Sequencing of this T cell receptor beta chain was carried out in a study of blood T cell repertoires in COVID-19 (dated by TCRdb to about 2020). For the wider study: Samples covering the acute and convalescent phases of COVID-19 were provided by collaborators in the United States, Italy and Spain. The repertoires were released in a freely available public database intended as a resource for research on the immune response to SARS-CoV-2. Where available, HLA class I and class II types were taken from metadata supplied by the sample provider and were not determined by assay-based typing. Sample metadata almost always included a de-identified subject ID, COVID-19 status, age in years and sex. The dataset comprised deeply sampled blood TCRbeta repertoires from subjects exposed to, actively infected with, or recovered from COVID-19. Samples came from the ongoing ImmuneRACE study (first 160 participants) plus 1,254 subjects from 6 global collaborators. The material from the prospective study consisted of cDNA or gDNA derived from T cells, B-cell-depleted T cells, or PBMCs. Results the study describes overall, beyond this receptor: How much clinical and demographic metadata was included differed by source and by participant, and the metadata was provided uncurated.

Enrolling through a virtual design, the prospective study's participants ranged in age from roughly 18 to 89 years and lived across 24 United States geographic areas. To assign participants to cohorts, the prospective study relied on clinical history that participants themselves reported in a screening survey and a study questionnaire. Recovered participants in ImmuneRACE Cohort 3 were defined as having two consecutive negative NP/OP PCR tests, clearance from a healthcare professional, or resolution of symptoms. Each participant in the prospective study had whole blood, serum and a nasopharyngeal or oropharyngeal swab collected by mobile phlebotomists. Prospective study participants could optionally give additional blood draws and questionnaires over an approximately 2-month period. Blood samples from the prospective study were shipped frozen or at room temperature prior to DNA extraction. The CDR3 goes from the cysteine to the phenylalanine over 16 residues. Here the CDR3 DNA is all that survives: 48 bases in frame from base 1. V is pared back by 3 bases and J by 1 base, with 13 bases lying between the germline termini. As encoded in the germline V gene, CDR1 is SGHRS while CDR2 is YFSETQ.

TCRbeta CDR3 regions were amplified from genomic DNA by means of the immunoSEQ Assay, a bias-controlled multiplex PCR. The authors processed their data as follows. Nucleated cell counts per sample were estimated from amplification of reference gene primers within the assay. To quantify the absolute abundance of each unique TCRbeta CDR3 rearrangement, sequence reads were collapsed and filtered. For each sample, productive Simpson clonality was calculated as the square root of Simpson's diversity index over productive rearrangements. The clones in this table, taken by TCRdb from immuneACCESS, are in-frame only. Not every clone is retained; where verified, under half of the shortfall comes from an unresolved V gene, and the cause of the rest is unknown. Clonal size and the V and J genes are those of that table, whereas D and trimming came from the DNA. In all, the sample holds 250,000 to 300,000 clones, and around 89% of those were seen once. Of the sample, roughly 10% falls within the top ten clones.

With respect to this clone: This receptor's antigen is unknown. Base qualities are missing; no much larger clone stands one base away.

The receptor comes from a man between 40 and 49 years old who had recovered from COVID-19. Sequencing was performed on PBMCs or T cells enriched from blood (not recorded which). The V and J segments used are TRBV5-1 and TRBJ1-4; TRBD1 is a weak D gene call, 5 bases matching. The CDR3 reads as follows: CASSWQGLGTNEKLFF. The DNA reads TGCGCCAGCAGCTGGCAGGGTTTGGGAACTAATGAAAAACTGTTTTTT.